The following is a T cell receptor (beta chain) sequence with its context. The record originates from a study of blood T cell repertoires in COVID-19. Study at large: Samples of COVID-19 (acute and convalescent) were obtained from the United States, Italy and Spain. T cells, B-cell-depleted T cells, or PBMCs provided the cDNA or gDNA that served as material.

Patients at the Seattle site were enrolled during active infection and followed longitudinally. Original analysis: Reference gene primer amplification gave nucleated cell count estimates. The method was immunoSEQ multiplex PCR; TCRdb's version includes in-frame clones alone and lacks a portion of them. V and J calls and clone size follow that table, whereas D and trimming were derived from the DNA. The sample carries over 150,000 clones, under 95% recorded once. The CDR3 totals 17 residues. Per the germline V gene, CDR1 is MDHEN and CDR2 is SYDVKM. Unmatched junction bases numbered 11, after V lost 6 bases and J lost 1 base.

The sequenced sample consisted of peripheral blood. The chain links TRBV28 to TRBJ2-7, with 11 bases aligning to TRBD1. This sequence was found in a man younger than 30 with COVID-19, enrolled during active disease. The CDR3 region is CASSLPTRDRGSYEQYF. In nucleotides, the CDR3 is TGTGCCAGCAGCCTCCCCACGAGGGACAGGGGGTCCTACGAGCAGTACTTC. The full variable domain, with the rest looked up from reference TRBV28 and TRBJ2-7, is DVKVTQSSRYLVKRTGEKVFLECVQDMDHENMFWYRQDPGLGLRLIYFSYDVKMKEKGDIPEGYSVSREKKERFSLILESASTNQTSMYLCASSLPTRDRGSYEQYFGPGTRLTVT.